The source of this T cell receptor (beta chain) is a study of identical twins. Study-level findings and limits: Insertions were reduced in abundant cord blood beta clonotypes but not in memory repertoires. Where out-of-frame alpha sequences were twin-shared, they showed excess low generation probability.

Germline values: CDR1 DFQATT, CDR2 SNEGSKA (reference sequence). This CDR3 has 14 amino acids. V shed 6 bases and J shed 1 base, with 15 bases lying between them. Template switching created a universal primer site, and the cDNA included unique molecular identifiers. MiXCR was run by TCRdb on the 5' RACE reads, yielding one entry per CDR3 protein. The sample consists of more than 600,000 distinct CDR3 sequences, about 20% of them appearing once. This clonotype was picked up a small number of times. Its antigen remains unknown. Another study also made use of these data, one on T cells expressing NK-cell markers. Turning to that study: HCMV seropositivity marked most of the eight sequenced donors; one was seronegative.

The source of this sequence is a woman under 30 in good health. Specimen: PBMCs. The rearrangement joins TRBV20-1 to TRBJ2-5; D gene ambiguous. The CDR3 reads CSARRRSPQETQYF. CDR3 coding DNA: TGCAGTGCCCGCCGACGGAGCCCCCAAGAGACCCAGTACTTC.